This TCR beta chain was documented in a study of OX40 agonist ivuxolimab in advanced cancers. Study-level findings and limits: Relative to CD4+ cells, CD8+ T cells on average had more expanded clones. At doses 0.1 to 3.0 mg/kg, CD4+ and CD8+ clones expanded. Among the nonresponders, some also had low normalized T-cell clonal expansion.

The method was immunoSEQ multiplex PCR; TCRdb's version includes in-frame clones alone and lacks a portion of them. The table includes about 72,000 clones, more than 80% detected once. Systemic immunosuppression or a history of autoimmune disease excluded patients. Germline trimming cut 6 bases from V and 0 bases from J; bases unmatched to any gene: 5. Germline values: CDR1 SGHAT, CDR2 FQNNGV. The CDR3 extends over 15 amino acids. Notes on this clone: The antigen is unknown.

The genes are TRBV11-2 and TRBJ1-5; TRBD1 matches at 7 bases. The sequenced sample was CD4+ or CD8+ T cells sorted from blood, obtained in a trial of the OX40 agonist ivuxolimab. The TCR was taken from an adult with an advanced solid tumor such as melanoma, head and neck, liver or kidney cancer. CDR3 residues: CASSQGGFSNQPQHF. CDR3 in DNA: TGTGCCAGCAGTCAAGGGGGCTTTAGCAATCAGCCCCAGCATTTT.